The 28 T cell receptor beta chains below all came from one sample that was sequenced in a study of blood T cell repertoires in COVID-19. Profiled with immunoSEQ multiplex PCR; TCRdb holds only in-frame clones, not every one. The profile shows around 340,000 clones, around four fifths of them singletons. The sample consisted of peripheral blood. These receptors all come from a man aged 25-45 years with active or convalescent COVID-19.

The chain combines TRBV5-5 with TRBJ1-3; D ambiguous. The V gene's germline CDR1 is SGHKS and CDR2 YYEKEE (reference sequence). The CDR3 loop spans 13 amino acids. V gave up 0 bases and J gave up 6 bases, with 7 bases separating them. In DNA form, the CDR3 reads TGTGCCAGCAGCTTGGTTAACACAAACACCATATATTTT. It encodes CASSLVNTNTIYF.

The rearrangement links TRBV4-2 to TRBJ2-7, with 11 bases fitting TRBD2. The CDR3 consists of 15 residues. CDR1 and CDR2 (germline): LGHNA, YNFKEQ. The V segment lost 3 bases and the J segment 6 bases; nucleotides outside the gene matches: 7. DNA for the CDR3: TGTGCCAGCAGCCACCCTAGCGGGAGGACGGGCGAGCAGTACTTC. Its translation is CASSHPSGRTGEQYF.

The gene calls are TRBV5-1 and TRBJ2-1; weak D call: TRBD1 (6 bases). Trimming stripped 3 bases from V and 15 bases from J, with 22 bases between. This CDR3 comprises 14 residues. Germline CDR1 SGHRS, CDR2 YFSETQ. The CDR3 bases are TGCGCCAGCAGCTGGACGGCCGGGACAACATTGGGGTTCTTC. It encodes CASSWTAGTTLGFF.

This chain links TRBV5-1 with TRBJ2-7; 10 bases agree with TRBD2. Germline CDR1 SGHRS, CDR2 YFSETQ. The CDR3 totals 16 residues. The V gene end was trimmed by 3 bases and the J gene end by 4 bases; junction bases not matched to a gene: 10. The CDR3 DNA sequence: TGCGCCAGCAGCTCTCCTCGGACTAGCGGCCGTTACGAGCAGTACTTC. Protein: CASSSPRTSGRYEQYF.

The chain uses TRBV28 and TRBJ2-3; D not certain. Germline values: CDR1 MDHEN, CDR2 SYDVKM. The CDR3 is made up of 13 amino acids. Trimming shortened V by 2 bases and J by 0 bases, and 3 bases separated the two germline ends. CDR3 residues: CASSLRSTDTQYF. DNA for the CDR3: TGTGCCAGCAGTTTACGGAGCACAGATACGCAGTATTTT.

In this sample, this clone turned up a few times. The gene calls are TRBV9 and TRBJ1-1, with D possibly matching TRBD1 (6 bases). This CDR3 region has 14 residues. CDR1 and CDR2 (germline): SGDLS, YYNGEE. V was pared by 4 bases and J by 5 bases, with 15 bases between. The CDR3 protein is CASSPKVGATEAFF. CDR3 in DNA: TGTGCCAGCAGCCCGAAGGTGGGGGCTACTGAAGCTTTCTTT.

The CDR3 region has the DNA TGTGCCAGCAGCTCCCCGCGCGGTAAAGACACTGAAGCTTTCTTT. Protein: CASSSPRGKDTEAFF. The rearrangement links TRBV11-3 to TRBJ1-1, with unresolved D. Germline loops: CDR1 SGHNT, CDR2 YENEEA. CDR3 length: 15 residues. Deletions cut 4 bases from V and 3 bases from J, with 15 bases between.

The V and J genes are TRBV27 and TRBJ2-2; the D gene is possibly TRBD2 (5 bases). Germline V CDR1 and CDR2: MNHEY, SMNVEV (reference sequence). Trimming stripped 3 bases from V and 4 bases from J, with 9 bases between. The CDR3 is 14 amino acids. CDR3 in amino acids: CASSFAAGTGELFF. CDR3 nucleotide sequence: TGTGCCAGCAGTTTCGCGGCGGGCACCGGGGAGCTGTTTTTT.

The chain employs TRBV11-1 and TRBJ2-5; 8 nucleotides match TRBD2. Germline-derived CDR1 and CDR2 are SGHAT and FQDESV (reference sequence). V was clipped by 0 bases and J by 4 bases; unmatched bases: 10. This CDR3 is 17 amino acids long. Here the CDR3 reads CASSLAPGSGGRETQYF. For the CDR3, the DNA is TGTGCCAGCAGCTTAGCCCCGGGGAGCGGGGGCCGAGAGACCCAGTACTTC.

V and J are TRBV27 and TRBJ2-5; a weak D match, TRBD1 (7 bases). Trimming shortened V by 2 bases and J by 1 base, and 14 bases separated the two germline ends. The CDR3 runs to 16 residues. The V gene's germline CDR1 is MNHEY and CDR2 SMNVEV (reference sequence). The CDR3 sequence is CASSLTAGGFQETQYF. CDR3 nucleotides: TGTGCCAGCAGTTTAACGGCAGGGGGGTTCCAAGAGACCCAGTACTTC.

This clone was detected only a few times. The chain is built from TRBV9 and TRBJ2-7; 11 bases match TRBD2. This CDR3 region has 15 residues. The trim removed 2 bases at V and 4 bases at J, leaving 5 bases unmatched. Looked up from germline, CDR1 is SGDLS and CDR2 is YYNGEE. The CDR3 region has the DNA TGTGCCAGCAGCGTTACTAGCGGGAGTCGTTACGAGCAGTACTTC. Translated: CASSVTSGSRYEQYF.

V usage is TRBV28 and J usage is TRBJ2-7, with 9 bases lining up with TRBD1. This CDR3 is 15 amino acids long. V gave up 2 bases and J gave up 4 bases; unmatched junction bases: 6. The germline CDR1 and CDR2 sequences are MDHEN and SYDVKM. Here the CDR3 reads CASSLVTGGKYEQYF. The DNA of the CDR3 is TGTGCCAGCAGTTTAGTCACAGGGGGCAAGTACGAGCAGTACTTC. The full variable domain, in which reference TRBV28 and TRBJ2-7 provide the parts outside the CDR3, is DVKVTQSSRYLVKRTGEKVFLECVQDMDHENMFWYRQDPGLGLRLIYFSYDVKMKEKGDIPEGYSVSREKKERFSLILESASTNQTSMYLCASSLVTGGKYEQYFGPGTRLTVT.

The chain couples TRBV7-3 to TRBJ2-3; no clear D. Germline V gives CDR1 SGHTA, CDR2 FQGTGA. CDR3 length equals 14 residues. Trimming took 2 bases from V and 0 from J, leaving 6 bases between them. The CDR3 sequence is CASSLSSSTDTQYF. In DNA form, the CDR3 reads TGTGCCAGCAGCTTATCCTCTAGCACAGATACGCAGTATTTT.

The chain uses TRBV7-2 and TRBJ2-7; a possible D gene is TRBD1 (5 bases). Germline-derived CDR1 and CDR2 are SGHTA and FQGNSA. This CDR3 has 16 amino acids. The V end was cut by 1 base, the J end by 5 bases, with 18 bases between. The CDR3 nucleotides read TGTGCCAGCAGCTTAGGGGCAGGGTGGAGATGGAACGAGCAGTACTTC. It encodes CASSLGAGWRWNEQYF.

The CDR3 is CASSLGGAYYEQYF. The CDR3 bases are TGTGCCAGCAGCTTAGGGGGAGCGTACTACGAGCAGTACTTC. The V and J genes are TRBV5-6 and TRBJ2-7; D is perhaps TRBD1 (6 bases). The germline CDR1 and CDR2 sequences are SGHDT and YYEEEE. The CDR3 runs to 14 residues. Trimming stripped 2 bases from V and 3 bases from J, with 12 bases between.

The chain recombines TRBV30 with TRBJ1-6, with D possibly being TRBD1 (6 bases). Deletions cut 7 bases from V and 9 bases from J, with 13 bases between. Germline V gene lookup returns CDR1 GTSNPN and CDR2 SVGIG (reference sequence). The CDR3 sequence is 12 residues long. The chain's CDR3 is CASSGVASPLHF. The CDR3 DNA reads as TGTGCCTCCTCAGGGGTTGCTTCACCCCTCCACTTT.

V is TRBV7-2 and J is TRBJ1-4; 8 nucleotides line up with TRBD1. The V gene end was trimmed by 5 bases and the J gene end by 8 bases; junction bases not matched to a gene: 10. CDR1 is SGHTA and CDR2 is FQGNSA in the germline V gene. The CDR3 is 15 amino acids. The CDR3 loop is CASSTWTGSEEKLFF. As DNA, the CDR3 is TGTGCCAGCAGCACTTGGACAGGGTCGGAGGAAAAACTGTTTTTT.

V is TRBV5-1 and J is TRBJ1-2; TRBD1 matches 8 bases. The CDR3 is made up of 13 amino acids. Looked up from germline, CDR1 is SGHRS and CDR2 is YFSETQ. Trimming took 0 bases from V and 8 from J; bases not matched to a gene: 3. The CDR3 reads CASSLGTGWGYTF. CDR3 in DNA: TGCGCCAGCAGCTTGGGGACAGGGTGGGGCTACACCTTC.

The chain employs TRBV3-1 (or the pseudogene TRBV3-2) and TRBJ1-1; a possible D gene is TRBD1 (5 bases). The CDR3 contains 18 residues. The germline V gene has CDR1 LGHDT and CDR2 YNNKEL (reference sequence). Trimming removed 1 base at V and 5 bases at J, with 23 bases between. The CDR3 DNA follows: TGTGCCAGCAGCCAAGTCCCCGGGGGTCTTTCCTCGTTGACTGAAGCTTTCTTT. Translating gives CASSQVPGGLSSLTEAFF.

The chain carries TRBV5-1 and TRBJ1-1, with 7 positions matching TRBD1. V lost 7 bases to trimming and J lost 5 bases; unmatched junction nucleotides: 8. This CDR3 region has 13 residues. CDR1 is SGHRS, CDR2 YFSETQ, per germline. The CDR3 coding sequence is TGCGCCAGCGCGCAGGGGGGCCGGACTGAAGCTTTCTTT. This encodes CASAQGGRTEAFF.

The gene calls are TRBV28 and TRBJ2-7; D uncertain. The CDR3 is made up of 14 amino acids. V was shortened by 6 bases and J by 1 base, with 13 bases between the two germline ends. Germline CDR1 is MDHEN and CDR2 is SYDVKM. The CDR3 DNA reads as TGTGCCAGCAGCCCCACCGGAGCTTCCTACGAGCAGTACTTC. Residues: CASSPTGASYEQYF.

As concerns this clone: An end of the junction does not agree with germline; a read error may underlie this. The V call is TRBV6-1, the J call TRBJ1-6; TRBD1 matches at 7 bases. CDR3 length equals 15 residues. In germline, CDR1 is MNHNS, CDR2 SASEGT. CDR3 protein: CASSEVTGYSSPLHF. CDR3 DNA sequence: TGTGCCAGCAGTGAGGTGACAGGGTATAGTTCACCCCTCCACTTT.

This clone was seen only once. V and J are TRBV19 and TRBJ2-1; TRBD2 agrees at 9 bases. Germline V gene sequence: CDR1 LNHDA, CDR2 SQIVND (reference sequence). This CDR3 comprises 16 residues. V gave up 0 bases and J gave up 7 bases; unmatched junction bases: 7. The CDR3 loop reads CASSIDRRGGGNEQFF. The CDR3 nucleotides are TGTGCCAGTAGTATAGATCGCCGCGGGGGGGGTAATGAGCAGTTCTTC.

This clone came up a few times. The V call is TRBV19, the J call TRBJ1-1; TRBD1 aligns across 8 bases. In germline, CDR1 is LNHDA, CDR2 SQIVND (reference sequence). The length of the CDR3 is 13 residues. V shed 4 bases and J 6 bases; nucleotides not matched to a gene: 4. CDR3 residues: CASSTPGQAEAFF. CDR3 sequence (DNA): TGTGCCAGTAGTACTCCGGGACAGGCTGAAGCTTTCTTT.

This chain links TRBV9 with TRBJ2-4, with no clear D. There are 13 residues in the CDR3. V gave up 2 bases and J gave up 7 bases, with 10 bases separating them. CDR1 is SGDLS, CDR2 YYNGEE, per germline. The CDR3 spells CASSVTENNIQYF. Here the CDR3 DNA reads TGTGCCAGCAGCGTCACAGAGAACAACATTCAGTACTTC.

CDR3 in DNA: TGTGCCAGCAGCATAGGACAGGGGGTCTACAATGAGCAGTTCTTC. This translates into CASSIGQGVYNEQFF. The chain combines TRBV7-2 with TRBJ2-1; 10 bases agree with TRBD1. This CDR3 has 15 residues. CDR1 SGHTA and CDR2 FQGNSA come from the germline V gene. V lost 5 bases, J lost 3 bases, and 4 bases stayed unmatched.

V gene TRBV4-3 combines with J gene TRBJ1-1; TRBD1 is a possible D gene (6 bases). The CDR3 spans 16 residues. V was shortened by 4 bases and J by 1 base, with 16 bases between the two germline ends. Germline lookup yields CDR1 LGHNA and CDR2 YSLEER. The CDR3 sequence is CASSPRTVGGNTEAFF. CDR3 sequence (DNA): TGCGCCAGCAGCCCACGGACAGTTGGGGGGAACACTGAAGCTTTCTTT.

This clone has a single count. V gene TRBV6-5 combines with J gene TRBJ2-1; D possibly corresponds to TRBD1 (5 bases). The CDR3 length is 12 residues. Germline loops: CDR1 MNHEY, CDR2 SVGAGI. V was cut by 8 bases and J by 0 bases, with 5 bases left in between. The CDR3 sequence is CASGASYNEQFF. The CDR3 nucleotides read TGTGCCAGCGGGGCCTCCTACAATGAGCAGTTCTTC.